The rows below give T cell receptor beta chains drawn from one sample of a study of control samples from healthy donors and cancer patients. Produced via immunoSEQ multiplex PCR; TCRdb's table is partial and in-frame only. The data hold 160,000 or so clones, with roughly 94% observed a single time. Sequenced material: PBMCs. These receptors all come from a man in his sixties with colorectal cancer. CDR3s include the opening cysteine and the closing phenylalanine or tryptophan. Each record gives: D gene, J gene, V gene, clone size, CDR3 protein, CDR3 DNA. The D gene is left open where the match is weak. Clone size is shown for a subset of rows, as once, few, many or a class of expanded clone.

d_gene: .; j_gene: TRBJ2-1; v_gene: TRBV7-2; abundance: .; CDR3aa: CASSLVSGAGNPNEQFF; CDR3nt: TGTGCCAGCAGCTTAGTATCAGGGGCAGGGAATCCCAATGAGCAGTTCTTC
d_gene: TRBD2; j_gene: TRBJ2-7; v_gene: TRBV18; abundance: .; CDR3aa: CASSPTGTSAVGEQYF; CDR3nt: TGTGCCAGCTCACCAACAGGGACTAGCGCCGTCGGGGAGCAGTACTTC
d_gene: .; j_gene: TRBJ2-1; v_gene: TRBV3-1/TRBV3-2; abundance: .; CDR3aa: CASSQVGLVEFF; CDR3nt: TGTGCCAGCAGCCAAGTCGGGTTAGTTGAATTCTTC
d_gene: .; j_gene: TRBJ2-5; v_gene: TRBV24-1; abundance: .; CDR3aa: CATSDRETQYF; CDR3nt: TGTGCCACCAGTGACCGAGAGACCCAGTACTTC
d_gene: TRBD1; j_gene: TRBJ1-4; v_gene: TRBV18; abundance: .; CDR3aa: CASSSGTDNEKLFF; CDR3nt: TGTGCCAGCTCATCCGGGACAGATAATGAAAAACTGTTTTTT
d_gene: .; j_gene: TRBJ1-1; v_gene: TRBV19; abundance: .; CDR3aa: CASSMGDLNTEAFF; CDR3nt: TGTGCCAGTAGTATGGGTGACTTGAACACTGAAGCTTTCTTT
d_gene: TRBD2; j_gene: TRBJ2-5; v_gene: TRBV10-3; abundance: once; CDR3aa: CAISGLAGEETQYF; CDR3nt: TGTGCCATCAGTGGACTAGCGGGGGAAGAGACCCAGTACTTC
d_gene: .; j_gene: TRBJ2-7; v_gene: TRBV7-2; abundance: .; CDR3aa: CASSLSIGPYEQYF; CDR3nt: TGTGCCAGCAGCTTAAGTATAGGCCCTTACGAGCAGTACTTC
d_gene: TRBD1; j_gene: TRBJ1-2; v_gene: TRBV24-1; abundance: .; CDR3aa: CATSDLLRDRVNGYTF; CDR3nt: TGTGCCACCAGTGATTTGCTCCGGGACAGGGTGAACGGCTACACCTTC
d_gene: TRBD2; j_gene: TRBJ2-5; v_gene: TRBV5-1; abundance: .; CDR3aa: CASSSGLAGGPRSETQYF; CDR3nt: TGCGCCAGCAGCTCCGGACTAGCGGGGGGGCCGAGGTCGGAGACCCAGTACTTC
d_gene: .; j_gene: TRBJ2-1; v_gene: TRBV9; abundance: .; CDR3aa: CASSVELALYNEQFF; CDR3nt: TGTGCCAGCAGCGTAGAACTAGCTTTATACAATGAGCAGTTCTTC
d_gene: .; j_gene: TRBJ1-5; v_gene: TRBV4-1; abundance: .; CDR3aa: CASSQGVGSSQPQHF; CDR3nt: TGCGCCAGCAGCCAAGGGGTAGGGTCGTCTCAGCCCCAGCATTTT
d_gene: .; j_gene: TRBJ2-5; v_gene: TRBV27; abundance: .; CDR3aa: CASSWRGRGGETQYF; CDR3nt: TGTGCCAGCAGTTGGAGGGGGCGCGGCGGGGAGACCCAGTACTTC
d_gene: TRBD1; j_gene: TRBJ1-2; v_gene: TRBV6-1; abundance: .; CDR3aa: CASSDRGGQEYGYTF; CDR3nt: TGTGCCAGCAGTGACAGGGGGGGGCAGGAATATGGCTACACCTTC
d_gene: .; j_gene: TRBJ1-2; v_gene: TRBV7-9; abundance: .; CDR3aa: CASSPRLGSSYGYTF; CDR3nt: TGTGCCAGCAGCCCACGTTTGGGGTCCTCTTATGGCTACACCTTC
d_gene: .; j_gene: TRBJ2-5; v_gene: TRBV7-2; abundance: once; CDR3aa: CASSSLTVKETQYF; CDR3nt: TGTGCCAGCAGCTCCCTAACGGTGAAGGAGACCCAGTACTTC
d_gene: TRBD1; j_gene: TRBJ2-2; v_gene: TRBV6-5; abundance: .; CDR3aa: CASSRPGQGSGELFF; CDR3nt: TGTGCCAGCAGCCGCCCCGGACAGGGCTCCGGGGAGCTGTTTTTT
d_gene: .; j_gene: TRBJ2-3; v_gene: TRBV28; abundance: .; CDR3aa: CASSSTGTDTQYF; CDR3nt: TGTGCCAGCAGTTCCACAGGTACAGATACGCAGTATTTT
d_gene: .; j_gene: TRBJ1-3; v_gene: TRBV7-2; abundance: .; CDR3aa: CASSLVFGSGNTIYF; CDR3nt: TGTGCCAGCAGCTTAGTGTTTGGGTCTGGAAACACCATATATTTT
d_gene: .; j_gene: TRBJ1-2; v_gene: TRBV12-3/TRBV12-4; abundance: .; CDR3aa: CASSLTPNYGYTF; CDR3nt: TGTGCCAGCAGTTTAACGCCAAACTATGGCTACACCTTC
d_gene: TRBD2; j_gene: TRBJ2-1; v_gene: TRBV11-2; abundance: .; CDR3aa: CASSPGLASYNEQFF; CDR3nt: TGTGCCAGCAGCCCGGGACTAGCGAGCTACAATGAGCAGTTCTTC
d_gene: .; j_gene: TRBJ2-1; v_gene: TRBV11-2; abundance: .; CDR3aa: CASSLEQGGNNEQFF; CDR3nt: TGTGCCAGCAGCTTAGAACAGGGGGGGAACAATGAGCAGTTCTTC
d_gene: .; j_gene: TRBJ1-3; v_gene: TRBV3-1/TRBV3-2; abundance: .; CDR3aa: CASSQDNGQINTIYF; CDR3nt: TGTGCCAGCAGCCAAGATAACGGACAGATAAACACCATATATTTT